The present entry profiles one TCR beta chain with its context. The sample is drawn from a study of T-cell reconstitution after alpha-beta-depleted transplantation in children. The CDR3 extends over 14 amino acids. Germline V CDR1 and CDR2: MNHEY, SMNVEV (reference sequence). Trimming pared 0 bases from V and 0 bases from J, leaving 2 bases between. Unique molecular identifiers were used to barcode this TCRbeta library. TCRdb re-analysed the PCR reads in MiXCR, keeping a single row per CDR3 protein. The sample has some 490,000 distinct CDR3 sequences; 9.5% to 15% are singletons. Sequenced material: PBMCs from the stem cell graft donor, taken from the stem cell graft. V gene TRBV27 combines with J gene TRBJ1-4; D not resolved. This TCR derives from a human donor who donated a stem cell graft to a child with combined immunodeficiency. CDR3 protein: CASSLSTTNEKLFF. DNA of the CDR3: TGTGCCAGCAGTTTATCCACAACTAATGAAAAACTGTTTTTT.